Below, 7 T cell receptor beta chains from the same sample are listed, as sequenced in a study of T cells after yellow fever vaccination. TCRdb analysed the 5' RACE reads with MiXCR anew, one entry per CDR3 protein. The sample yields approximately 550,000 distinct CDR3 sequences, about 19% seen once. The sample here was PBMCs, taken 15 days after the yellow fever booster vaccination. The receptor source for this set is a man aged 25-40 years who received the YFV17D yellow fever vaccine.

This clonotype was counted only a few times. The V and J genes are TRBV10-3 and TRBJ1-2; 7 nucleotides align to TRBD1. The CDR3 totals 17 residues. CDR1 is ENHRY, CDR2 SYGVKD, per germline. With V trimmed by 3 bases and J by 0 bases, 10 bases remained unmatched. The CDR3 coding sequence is TGTGCCATCAGTGATATTGTGAGACAGGGAGCTAACTATGGCTACACCTTC. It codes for CAISDIVRQGANYGYTF.

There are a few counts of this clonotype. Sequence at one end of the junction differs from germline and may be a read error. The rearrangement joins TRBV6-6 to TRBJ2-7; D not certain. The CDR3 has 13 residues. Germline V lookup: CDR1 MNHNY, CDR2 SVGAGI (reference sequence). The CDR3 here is CASSYEDPESRSF. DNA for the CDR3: TGTGCCAGCAGTTACGAGGACCCCGAGTCTCGTTCCTTC.

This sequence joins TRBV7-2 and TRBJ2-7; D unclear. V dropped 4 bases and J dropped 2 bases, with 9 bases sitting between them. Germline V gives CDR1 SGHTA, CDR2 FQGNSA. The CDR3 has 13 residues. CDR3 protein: CASSWSEAYEQYF. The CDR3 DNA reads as TGTGCCAGCAGCTGGAGCGAAGCCTACGAGCAGTACTTC.

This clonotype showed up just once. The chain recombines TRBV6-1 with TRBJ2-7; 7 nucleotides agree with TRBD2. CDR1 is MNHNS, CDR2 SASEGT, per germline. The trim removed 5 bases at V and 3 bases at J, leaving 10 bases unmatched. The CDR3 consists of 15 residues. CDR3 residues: CASSRVGLAVYEQYF. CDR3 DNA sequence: TGTGCCAGCAGTAGAGTGGGCCTAGCGGTCTACGAGCAGTACTTC.

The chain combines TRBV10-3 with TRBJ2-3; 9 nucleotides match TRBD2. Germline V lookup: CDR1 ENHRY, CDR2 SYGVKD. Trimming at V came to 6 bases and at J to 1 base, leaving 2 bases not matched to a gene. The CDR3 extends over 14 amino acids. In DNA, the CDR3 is TGTGCCATCAGGACTAGCGGACGCACAGATACGCAGTATTTT. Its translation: CAIRTSGRTDTQYF.

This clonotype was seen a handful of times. CDR3 loop: CSARDFGAGEYF. In DNA, the CDR3 is TGCAGTGCTAGAGATTTCGGGGCAGGGGAGTACTTC. This chain connects TRBV20-1 to TRBJ2-5; a weak D match, TRBD1 (6 bases). The CDR3 sequence is 12 residues long. Trimming pared 0 bases from V and 12 bases from J, leaving 14 bases between. Germline assignment: CDR1 DFQATT and CDR2 SNEGSKA (reference sequence).

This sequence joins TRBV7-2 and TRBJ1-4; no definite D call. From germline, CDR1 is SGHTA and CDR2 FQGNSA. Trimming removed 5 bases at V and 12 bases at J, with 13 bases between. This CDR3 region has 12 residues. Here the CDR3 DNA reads TGTGCCAGCAGCCCACCCGGAGGACAACTGTTTTTT. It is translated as CASSPPGGQLFF.